Listed here is a single TCR beta chain. These data come from a study of blood T cells in healthy people across ages. Each sample gave at least 6 million isolated PBMCs. Per individual sample, total RNA of at least 6 micrograms was extracted. Using a J-beta primer mix together with a sample-barcoded 5' primer, a second PCR was run for about 6 to 12 cycles. Every sample produced at least 2.5 million CDR3-containing paired-end reads. MiXCR, run by TCRdb on the 5' RACE reads, gives a single entry per CDR3 protein. Seen here are more than 650,000 distinct CDR3 sequences, about 55% observed once, and the top ten hold roughly 40%. The sequenced sample consisted of blood. This receptor was identified in a man older than 75 in good health.

CDR3 protein: CATTPRGGETQYF. Here the CDR3 DNA reads TGTGCCACCACCCCGAGGGGTGGTGAGACCCAGTACTTC. V is TRBV11-2 and J is TRBJ2-7; D possibly matches TRBD1 or TRBD2 (5 bases each). The J call may be incorrect, as the DNA end agrees better with TRBJ2-5. CDR3 length: 13 residues. CDR1 SGHAT and CDR2 FQNNGV come from the germline V gene.